What follows are 14 T cell receptor beta chains derived from one specimen sequenced in a study of blood T cells in healthy people across ages. Together with a sample-barcoded 5' primer, a J-beta primer mix was included in a second PCR lasting about 6 to 11 cycles. Using its own MiXCR run on the 5' RACE reads, TCRdb lists one record per CDR3 protein. The data show roughly 1.5 million distinct CDR3 sequences, around 40% seen once. The sample comprised blood. These receptors originate from a woman aged 18-30 years in good health.

In this sample, this clonotype turned up a few times. The chain carries TRBV27 and TRBJ2-1; D unclear. Germline CDR1 reads MNHEY; CDR2 reads SMNVEV (reference sequence). This CDR3 comprises 12 residues. Trimming pared 4 bases from V and 6 bases from J, leaving 7 bases between. In DNA, the CDR3 is TGTGCCAGCAGTTCCCTCCCCAATGAGCAGTTCTTC. It encodes CASSSLPNEQFF.

This clonotype came up a few times. The genes are TRBV29-1 and TRBJ2-7; D may be TRBD2 (5 bases). Trimming stripped 3 bases from V and 9 bases from J, with 18 bases between. The germline V gene encodes CDR1 SQVTM and CDR2 ANQGSEA. The CDR3 totals 13 residues. The CDR3 loop is CSVDATGGLGQYF. The DNA of the CDR3 is TGCAGCGTTGACGCTACCGGAGGTCTGGGGCAGTACTTC.

This clonotype was seen a few times. The genes are TRBV3-1 and TRBJ1-5; D is possibly TRBD1 (5 bases). The CDR3 covers 14 residues. Germline V lookup: CDR1 LGHDT, CDR2 YNNKEL (reference sequence). V was shortened by 5 bases and J by 6 bases, with 14 bases between the two germline ends. CDR3 sequence: CASSFSRVSQPQHF. Here the CDR3 DNA reads TGTGCCAGCAGCTTTAGCAGGGTTAGTCAGCCCCAGCATTTT.

The J gene is TRBJ2-5, the V gene TRBV20-1; no definite D call. Germline V CDR1 and CDR2: DFQATT, SNEGSKA (reference sequence). Trimming pared 0 bases from V and 7 bases from J, leaving 15 bases between. The CDR3 has 14 residues. CDR3 sequence reads: CSARDAGRIGTQYF. The CDR3 DNA is TGCAGTGCTAGAGATGCAGGCCGGATTGGGACCCAGTACTTC.

This clonotype was seen only a few times. The rearrangement links TRBV18 to TRBJ1-4; weak D call: TRBD1 (5 bases). The CDR3 is 14 residues long. Germline V gene data show CDR1 as KGHSH and CDR2 as LQKENI. Between the trimmed V and J ends, which lost 3 bases and 8 bases, there was a span of 13 bases. The DNA for the CDR3 is TGTGCCAGCTCACCGGACATAGTAAGAGAAAAACTGTTTTTT. Amino acids: CASSPDIVREKLFF. The variable domain in full, completed from reference TRBV18 and TRBJ1-4, reads NAGVMQNPRHLVRRRGQEARLRCSPMKGHSHVYWYRQLPEEGLKFMVYLQKENIIDESGMPKERFSAEFPKEGPSILRIQQVVRGDSAAYFCASSPDIVREKLFFGSGTQLSVL.

This clonotype was observed a handful of times. The chain has TRBV7-3 and TRBJ2-1, with 10 bases identical to TRBD2. The germline gives CDR1 SGHTA, CDR2 FQGTGA. Trimming took 3 bases from V and 4 from J; bases not matched to a gene: 9. The CDR3 extends over 17 amino acids. The CDR3 region has the DNA TGTGCCAGCAGCTTTGTCGCTAGCGGGAGTGCGTACAATGAGCAGTTCTTC. Translated: CASSFVASGSAYNEQFF.

About this clonotype itself: Given a much more abundant clone one base away, this may be a read error. The rearrangement joins TRBV3-1 to TRBJ2-5; 9 nucleotides match TRBD2. Losses at the gene ends were 2 bases for V and 11 bases for J; bases not matched to a gene: 12. Germline V gene sequence: CDR1 LGHDT, CDR2 YNNKEL (reference sequence). This CDR3 has 15 amino acids. In DNA, the CDR3 is TGTGCCAGCAGCCAACTAGCGGGAATGGGAAATGAGCAGTACTTC. It encodes CASSQLAGMGNEQYF.

The chain combines TRBV6-2 or TRBV6-3 with TRBJ1-1, with a weak D call TRBD1 (5 bases). Germline V gene data show CDR1 as MNHEY and CDR2 as SVGEGT. The CDR3 has 12 amino acids. V was cut by 2 bases and J by 10 bases, with 11 bases left in between. CDR3 protein: CASSYGALAAFF. The CDR3 coding sequence is TGTGCCAGCAGTTACGGGGCACTTGCAGCTTTCTTT.

The chain links TRBV5-1 to TRBJ1-2; no definite D call. Deletions cut 0 bases from V and 3 bases from J, with 12 bases between. Germline V gives CDR1 SGHRS, CDR2 YFSETQ. This CDR3 is 15 amino acids long. In DNA form, the CDR3 reads TGCGCCAGCAGCTTGGGGACCGCTATTGACTATGGCTACACCTTC. It translates to CASSLGTAIDYGYTF.

The chain couples TRBV4-3 to TRBJ1-1; 7 bases are a match to TRBD1. The germline V gene encodes CDR1 LGHNA and CDR2 YSLEER. The CDR3 spans 17 residues. Trimming at V came to 3 bases and at J to 7 bases, leaving 17 bases not matched to a gene. CDR3 loop: CASSQDDGAGGYGEAFF. The DNA of the CDR3 is TGCGCCAGCAGCCAGGATGACGGTGCAGGGGGATACGGTGAAGCTTTCTTT.

This chain joins TRBV6-5 and TRBJ2-1; TRBD2 agrees at 10 bases. The V segment lost 7 bases and the J segment 3 bases; nucleotides outside the gene matches: 9. CDR1 is MNHEY, CDR2 SVGAGI, per germline. The CDR3 consists of 16 residues. The CDR3 sequence is CASNPTSGRNYNEQFF. In nucleotides, the CDR3 is TGTGCCAGCAACCCGACTAGCGGGCGAAACTACAATGAGCAGTTCTTC.

This clonotype turned up a few times. This CDR3 is CASSGQGPSTDTQYF. CDR3 DNA sequence: TGCGCCAGCAGCGGCCAGGGGCCTAGCACAGATACGCAGTATTTT. The rearrangement links TRBV5-1 to TRBJ2-3; D is perhaps TRBD1 (6 bases). V lost 4 bases to trimming and J lost 0 bases, with 12 bases between them. The CDR3 has 15 amino acids. CDR1 and CDR2 (germline): SGHRS, YFSETQ.

The chain employs TRBV4-2 and TRBJ1-2; D gene ambiguous. V was trimmed by 1 base and J by 6 bases, leaving 15 bases between them. The CDR3 has 15 amino acids. Germline V gives CDR1 LGHNA, CDR2 YNFKEQ. The CDR3 coding sequence is TGTGCCAGCAGCCAAGGTAGACTCACTCCCGATGGCTACACCTTC. It yields the protein CASSQGRLTPDGYTF.

This chain's CDR3 is CSVEDDRSSMNTEAFF. For the CDR3, the DNA is TGCAGCGTTGAAGACGACAGGAGTAGCATGAACACTGAAGCTTTCTTT. V and J are TRBV29-1 and TRBJ1-1; perhaps TRBD1 as D (6 bases). The CDR3 loop spans 16 amino acids. Per germline, CDR1 SQVTM and CDR2 ANQGSEA. V was clipped by 0 bases and J by 0 bases, with 14 bases between them.